The subject of this entry is one TCR beta chain. Antigen unknown. This sample was taken from a study of blood T cells in healthy people across ages. Study findings and constraints: Researchers report that TCR beta diversity correlated strongly with naive T cell percentage. A conclusive naive versus antigen-experienced comparison was prevented by the unsorted PBMCs.

In germline, CDR1 is SEHNR, CDR2 FQNEAQ (reference sequence). This CDR3 contains 16 residues. V was pared by 4 bases and J by 7 bases, with 22 bases between. Using a J-beta primer mix together with a sample-barcoded 5' primer, a second PCR was run for about 6 to 11 cycles. Tagging of each cDNA molecule was performed by a template-switch adaptor with 12 random nucleotides. Each CDR3 protein is one row after TCRdb ran MiXCR on the 5' RACE reads. The table records 1.5 million to 2 million distinct CDR3 sequences, over 25% of them present only once. The specimen was blood. This chain connects TRBV7-9 to TRBJ1-1, with D possibly matching TRBD1 (6 bases). This sequence was found in a woman aged 30 to 39 in good health. The CDR3 nucleotides are TGTGCCAGCAGCTCTTCCGTTGTTAGGGGGTATGATGAAGCTTTCTTT. This translates into CASSSSVVRGYDEAFF.